The present TCR beta chain was sequenced within a study of blood T cell repertoires in COVID-19 (dated by TCRdb to 2018 to 2020). In terms of the full investigation: Samples from collaborators originated in the United States, Italy and Spain and spanned both the acute and convalescent phases of COVID-19. Where available, HLA class I and class II types were taken from metadata supplied by the sample provider and were not determined by assay-based typing. A freely available public database, intended as a resource for researchers studying the immune response to SARS-CoV-2, is where the repertoires were released. A de-identified subject ID, COVID-19 status, age in years and sex were almost always included in the sample metadata. Subjects who had been exposed to COVID-19, were actively infected with it, or had recovered from it provided the deeply sampled blood TCRbeta repertoires that made up the dataset. The material from the prospective study consisted of cDNA or gDNA derived from T cells, B-cell-depleted T cells, or PBMCs. The samples were drawn from two sources: the first 160 participants of the ongoing ImmuneRACE study, and 1,000 to 1,500 subjects contributed by 6 global collaborators.

Comments on this clone: The antigen this receptor binds is unknown. Base-call qualities are not available, and no considerably larger clone is one nucleotide away.

Samples from volunteer blood donors who had recovered from COVID-19 were contributed by a second Seattle source. Collaborating institutions collected whole blood in K2EDTA tubes following their own protocols. For TCRbeta analysis, collaborators shipped samples as frozen whole blood, isolated PBMCs, or DNA extracted from either of those sample types. Findings and caveats that apply to the study as a whole: The amount of clinical and demographic metadata varied by source and participant and was provided uncurated.

The CDR3 sequence holds 15 residues, the cysteine and phenylalanine included. Left in the record is the CDR3 DNA by itself, 45 bases read in frame from the first base. The germline V gene encodes CDR1 LGHDT and CDR2 YNNKEL (reference sequence). Trimming removed 0 bases from V and 7 bases from J, leaving 13 bases between the germline ends. The immunoSEQ Assay, a bias-controlled multiplex PCR, was used to amplify TCRbeta CDR3 regions from genomic DNA. The published analysis was carried out like this. The number of nucleated cells in each sample was estimated by amplification of reference gene primers within the assay. To quantify the absolute abundance of each unique TCRbeta CDR3 rearrangement, sequence reads were collapsed and filtered. For each sample, productive Simpson clonality was calculated by taking the square root of Simpson's diversity index across productive rearrangements. Imported from immuneACCESS, the table was reduced by TCRdb to in-frame sequences with V and J called. These copies leave out some clones; in studies compared against another copy, an unresolved V gene accounts for under half, and the cause of the remainder is not known. From that table come the V and J calls and clone size; the DNA was used to work out D and trimming. In this sample the table shows a few hundred thousand clones, approximately 83% of which occur a single time. Jointly, the top ten make up roughly 2% of the sample.

Material: peripheral blood. The chain couples TRBV3-1 (or the pseudogene TRBV3-2) to TRBJ2-4; the D gene remains uncertain. The receptor's source is a man aged 30-40 years who had recovered from COVID-19. In nucleotide form, the sequence is TGTGCCAGCAGCCAAGATTTAGTAGCTTTCAACATTCAGTACTTC. Its protein reads: CASSQDLVAFNIQYF.